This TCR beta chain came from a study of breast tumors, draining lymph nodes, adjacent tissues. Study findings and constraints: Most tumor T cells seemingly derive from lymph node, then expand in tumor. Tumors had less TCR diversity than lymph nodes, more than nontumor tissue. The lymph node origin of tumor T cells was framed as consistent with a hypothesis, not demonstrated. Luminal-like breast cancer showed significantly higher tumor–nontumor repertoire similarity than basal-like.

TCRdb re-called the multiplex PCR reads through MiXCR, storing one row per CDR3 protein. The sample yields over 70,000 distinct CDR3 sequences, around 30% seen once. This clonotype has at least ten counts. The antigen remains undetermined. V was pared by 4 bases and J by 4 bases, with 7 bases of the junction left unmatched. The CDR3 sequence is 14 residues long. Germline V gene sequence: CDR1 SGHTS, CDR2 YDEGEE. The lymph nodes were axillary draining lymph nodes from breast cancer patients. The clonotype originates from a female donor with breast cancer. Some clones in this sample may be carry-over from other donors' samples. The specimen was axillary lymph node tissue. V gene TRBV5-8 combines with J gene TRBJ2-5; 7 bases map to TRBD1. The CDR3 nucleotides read TGTGCCAGCAGCACGGGACAGTCCAGAGAGACCCAGTACTTC. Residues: CASSTGQSRETQYF. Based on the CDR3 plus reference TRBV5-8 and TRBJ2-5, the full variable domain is EAGVTQSPTHLIKTRGQQATLRCSPISGHTSVYWYQQALGLGLQFLLWYDEGEERNRGNFPPRFSGRQFPNYSSELNVNALELEDSALYLCASSTGQSRETQYFGPGTRLLVL.